The 11 T cell receptor beta chains below all came from one sample that was sequenced in a study of cytomegalovirus exposure and HLA in healthy donors. Both 60 Vbeta primers and 13 Jbeta primers went into the PCR. TCRdb keeps only in-frame clones here, not all; method: immunoSEQ multiplex PCR. The sample lists under 250,000 clones, around four fifths occurring once. Sequencing was carried out using PBMCs. The source is a boy aged 5 to 17 in good health and CMV-seronegative.

Written as DNA, the CDR3 is TGTGCCAGCGGCCCGGGACAGGGGCGAGACACTGAAGCTTTCTTT. This sequence encodes CASGPGQGRDTEAFF. This sequence joins TRBV4-2 and TRBJ1-1; TRBD1 agrees at 10 bases. The germline V gene encodes CDR1 LGHNA and CDR2 YNFKEQ. V was clipped by 8 bases and J by 3 bases; unmatched bases: 9. CDR3 length equals 15 residues.

The rearrangement joins TRBV30 to TRBJ2-2; TRBD1 matches at 8 bases. Trimming cost V 5 bases and J 7 bases; bases outside gene matches: 9. Germline V CDR1 and CDR2: GTSNPN, SVGIG (reference sequence). The CDR3 spans 14 residues. The CDR3 sequence is CAWSGRGRLGELFF. The CDR3, as DNA: TGTGCCTGGTCAGGCAGGGGGCGCCTCGGGGAGCTGTTTTTT.

The chain has TRBV13 and TRBJ2-2; D may be TRBD1 (5 bases). CDR1 and CDR2 (germline): PRHDT, FYEKMQ (reference sequence). Trimming cost V 1 base and J 4 bases, with 13 bases left between them. The CDR3 is 16 amino acids. Here the CDR3 reads CASSLAPKTVTGELFF. CDR3 DNA: TGTGCCAGCAGCTTAGCCCCTAAGACAGTCACCGGGGAGCTGTTTTTT.

V gene TRBV30 combines with J gene TRBJ2-7; no reliable D call. CDR3 length: 13 amino acids. The V end lost 0 bases, the J end lost 0 bases, and 6 bases lay between the germline ends. The V gene's germline CDR1 is GTSNPN and CDR2 SVGIG (reference sequence). CDR3 DNA: TGTGCCTGGAGTGTAAGGAGCTCCTACGAGCAGTACTTC. Translating it yields CAWSVRSSYEQYF.

The rearrangement uses TRBV7-2 and TRBJ1-2; D gene uncertain. The CDR3 spans 12 residues. Trimming stripped 6 bases from V and 4 bases from J, with 9 bases between. Germline V lookup: CDR1 SGHTA, CDR2 FQGNSA. CDR3 DNA: TGTGCCAGCAGTCCAAGCTTCTATGGCTACACCTTC. It specifies CASSPSFYGYTF.

The genes are TRBV10-3 and TRBJ2-5; TRBD1 agrees at 9 bases. Germline CDR1 reads ENHRY; CDR2 reads SYGVKD. J was trimmed by 2 bases and V by 6 bases; bases with no gene match: 10. This CDR3 region has 16 residues. Here the CDR3 reads CAIRGQGYNGQETQYF. The DNA for the CDR3 is TGTGCCATCAGGGGACAGGGTTATAATGGGCAAGAGACCCAGTACTTC.

The chain links TRBV5-6 to TRBJ1-2; 9 nucleotides agree with TRBD1. The trim removed 2 bases at V and 6 bases at J, leaving 2 bases unmatched. This CDR3 region has 13 residues. Germline V gives CDR1 SGHDT, CDR2 YYEEEE. The CDR3 sequence: CASSFDRGDGYTF. For the CDR3, the DNA is TGTGCCAGCAGCTTTGACAGGGGGGATGGCTACACCTTC.

As concerns this clone: Relative to the germline gene, one junction end is altered; a read error may explain this. This chain uses TRBV7-7 with TRBJ1-5; perhaps TRBD1 as D (5 bases). Germline V gene sequence: CDR1 SSHAT, CDR2 FNYEAQ (reference sequence). The CDR3 loop spans 13 amino acids. The CDR3 here is CASSPGVRQPQHF. CDR3 in DNA: TGTGCTAGCAGCCCGGGGGTCCGTCAGCCCCAGCATTTT.

The CDR3 DNA is TGTGCCAGCAGTGAAGCGTTGGGAGGGAACACTGAAGCTTTCTTT. Its protein product is CASSEALGGNTEAFF. V usage is TRBV2 and J usage is TRBJ1-1, with D unresolved. V was pared by 0 bases and J by 1 base, with 9 bases between. Looked up from germline, CDR1 is SNHLY and CDR2 is FYNNEI. There are 15 residues in the CDR3.

This clone was picked up one time. The chain couples TRBV7-2 to TRBJ2-1, with a possible D match to TRBD2 (6 bases). The CDR3 spans 13 residues. Per germline, CDR1 SGHTA and CDR2 FQGNSA. With 4 bases removed from V and 6 bases from J, the gap between germline ends came to 10 bases. In nucleotides, the CDR3 is TGTGCCAGCAGCTCCCTGGGGGGCAATGAGCAGTTCTTC. Translated, it gives CASSSLGGNEQFF.

Concerning this clone: The same CDR3 can be traced to other DNA sequences in this sample. The chain recombines TRBV4-1 with TRBJ2-7; TRBD2 matches 11 bases. CDR3 length equals 15 residues. J lost 2 bases, V lost 1 base, and 1 base had no gene match. The germline V gene has CDR1 MGHRA and CDR2 YSYEKL. In DNA form, the CDR3 reads TGCGCCAGCAGCCAAGGACTAGCGGGGACCTACGAGCAGTACTTC. It translates to CASSQGLAGTYEQYF.